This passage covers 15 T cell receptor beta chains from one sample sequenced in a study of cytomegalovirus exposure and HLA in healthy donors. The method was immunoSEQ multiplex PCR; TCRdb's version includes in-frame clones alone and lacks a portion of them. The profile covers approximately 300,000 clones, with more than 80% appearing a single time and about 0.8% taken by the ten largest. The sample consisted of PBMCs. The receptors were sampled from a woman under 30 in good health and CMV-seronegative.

CDR3 nucleotides: TGTGCCAGCAGTTTGGCAGACTACGGAGAGACCCAGTACTTC. Amino acids: CASSLADYGETQYF. J is TRBJ2-5 and V is TRBV27; D is perhaps TRBD2 (5 bases). CDR1 and CDR2 (germline): MNHEY, SMNVEV (reference sequence). Trimming shortened V by 3 bases and J by 4 bases, and 12 bases separated the two germline ends. The CDR3 totals 14 residues.

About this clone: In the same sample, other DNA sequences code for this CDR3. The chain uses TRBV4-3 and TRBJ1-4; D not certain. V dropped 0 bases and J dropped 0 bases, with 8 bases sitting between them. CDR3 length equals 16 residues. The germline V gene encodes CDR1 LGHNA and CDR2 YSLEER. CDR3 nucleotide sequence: TGCGCCAGCAGCCAAGATCTCGGGGCAACTAATGAAAAACTGTTTTTT. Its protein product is CASSQDLGATNEKLFF.

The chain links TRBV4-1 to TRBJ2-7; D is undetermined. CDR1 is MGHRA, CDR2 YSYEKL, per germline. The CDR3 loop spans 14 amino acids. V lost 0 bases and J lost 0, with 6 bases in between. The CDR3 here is CASSQDRSSYEQYF. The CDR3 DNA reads TGCGCCAGCAGCCAAGATAGGAGCTCCTACGAGCAGTACTTC.

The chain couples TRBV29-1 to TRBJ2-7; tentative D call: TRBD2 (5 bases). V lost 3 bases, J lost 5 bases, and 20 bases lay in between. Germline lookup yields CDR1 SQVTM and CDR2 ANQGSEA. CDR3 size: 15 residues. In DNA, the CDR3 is TGCAGCGTTGATTATCGGAGGCAGGTAAGGGACGAGCAGTACTTC. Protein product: CSVDYRRQVRDEQYF.

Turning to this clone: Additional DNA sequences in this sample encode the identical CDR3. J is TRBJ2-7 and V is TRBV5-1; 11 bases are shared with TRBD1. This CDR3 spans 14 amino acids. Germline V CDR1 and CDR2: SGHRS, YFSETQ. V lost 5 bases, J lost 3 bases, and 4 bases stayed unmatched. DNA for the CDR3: TGCGCCAGCAGTTCCGGGACAGGGGGCTACGAGCAGTACTTC. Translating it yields CASSSGTGGYEQYF.

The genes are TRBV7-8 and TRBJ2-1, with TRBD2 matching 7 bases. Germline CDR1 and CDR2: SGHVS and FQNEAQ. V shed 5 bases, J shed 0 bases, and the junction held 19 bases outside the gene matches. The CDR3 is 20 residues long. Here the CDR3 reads CASSDGKGLPDGGSYNEQFF. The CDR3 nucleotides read TGTGCCAGCAGCGACGGAAAGGGACTACCCGACGGAGGCTCCTACAATGAGCAGTTCTTC.

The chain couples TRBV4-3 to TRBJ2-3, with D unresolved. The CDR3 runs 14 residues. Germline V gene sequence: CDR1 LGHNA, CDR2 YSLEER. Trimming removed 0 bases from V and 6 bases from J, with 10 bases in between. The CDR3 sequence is CASSQENRRDTQYF. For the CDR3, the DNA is TGCGCCAGCAGCCAAGAAAATCGGCGGGATACGCAGTATTTT.

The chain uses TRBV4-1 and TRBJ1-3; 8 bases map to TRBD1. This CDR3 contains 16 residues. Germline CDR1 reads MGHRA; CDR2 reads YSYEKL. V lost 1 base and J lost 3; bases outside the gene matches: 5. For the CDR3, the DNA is TGCGCCAGCAGCCAAGGGACAGGGAAGAGTGGAAACACCATATATTTT. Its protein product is CASSQGTGKSGNTIYF.

The CDR3 DNA sequence: TGTGCCAGCACCTCCCCGGTTTGGCCTAGCTCCTACGAGCAGTACTTC. It translates to CASTSPVWPSSYEQYF. This sequence joins TRBV11-3 and TRBJ2-7; D remains unclear. Germline V gene lookup returns CDR1 SGHNT and CDR2 YENEEA. This CDR3 is built from 16 residues. Trimming removed 7 bases at V and 0 bases at J, with 19 bases between. Full variable domain (outside the CDR3, taken from reference TRBV11-3 and TRBJ2-7): EAGVVQSPRYKIIEKKQPVAFWCNPISGHNTLYWYLQNLGQGPELLIRYENEEAVDDSQLPKDRFSAERLKGVDSTLKIQPAELGDSAVYLCASTSPVWPSSYEQYFGPGTRLTVT.

For the CDR3, the DNA is TGTGCCAGCAGTCCTCGGACTAGCGGGAGGTACACAGATACGCAGTATTTT. Its protein is CASSPRTSGRYTDTQYF. V and J are TRBV2 and TRBJ2-3, with 14 bases matching TRBD2. The CDR3 has 17 amino acids. Germline V gene data show CDR1 as SNHLY and CDR2 as FYNNEI. The V gene end was trimmed by 5 bases and the J gene end by 2 bases; junction bases not matched to a gene: 6.

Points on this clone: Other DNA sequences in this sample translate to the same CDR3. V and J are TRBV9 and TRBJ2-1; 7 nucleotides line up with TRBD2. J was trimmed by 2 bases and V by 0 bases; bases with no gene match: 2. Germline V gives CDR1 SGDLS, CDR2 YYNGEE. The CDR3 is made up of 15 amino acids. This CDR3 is CASSVGSGTYNEQFF. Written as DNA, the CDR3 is TGTGCCAGCAGCGTAGGGAGCGGGACCTACAATGAGCAGTTCTTC.

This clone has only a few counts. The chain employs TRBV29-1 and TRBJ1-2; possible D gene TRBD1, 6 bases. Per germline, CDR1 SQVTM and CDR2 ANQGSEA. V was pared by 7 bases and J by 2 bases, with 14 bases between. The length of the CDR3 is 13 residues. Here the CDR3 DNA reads TGCAGCGGGGCTACAGGGATCAACTATGGCTACACCTTC. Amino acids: CSGATGINYGYTF.

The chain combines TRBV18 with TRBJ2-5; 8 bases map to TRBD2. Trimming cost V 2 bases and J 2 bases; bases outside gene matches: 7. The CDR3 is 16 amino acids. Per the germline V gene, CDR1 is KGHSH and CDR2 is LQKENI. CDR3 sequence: CASSPGAGAVQETQYF. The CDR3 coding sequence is TGTGCCAGCTCACCAGGAGCGGGAGCGGTTCAAGAGACCCAGTACTTC.

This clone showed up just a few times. CDR3 sequence (DNA): TGCGCCAGCAGCTTAGGAAGGGGCGTCCTCGAGCAGTACTTC. It translates to CASSLGRGVLEQYF. The chain recombines TRBV5-1 with TRBJ2-7, with a possible D match to TRBD1 (5 bases). V was cut by 2 bases and J by 6 bases, with 15 bases left in between. CDR1 is SGHRS, CDR2 YFSETQ, per germline. The CDR3 covers 14 residues.

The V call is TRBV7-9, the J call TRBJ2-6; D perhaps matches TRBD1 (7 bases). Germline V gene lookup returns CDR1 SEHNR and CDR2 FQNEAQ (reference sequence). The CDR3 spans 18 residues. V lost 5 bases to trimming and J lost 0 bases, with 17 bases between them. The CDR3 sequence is CASSLSTGRSSGANVLTF. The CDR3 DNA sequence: TGTGCCAGCAGCCTATCGACAGGGAGGAGCTCTGGGGCCAACGTCCTGACTTTC.